This T cell receptor (beta chain) is drawn from a study of T cells in Graves' hyperthyroidism and ophthalmopathy (dated by TCRdb to about 2019). For the study in its entirety: Peripheral blood was sampled at the time of initial diagnosis, prior to any treatment. The paper describes TCR Vbeta CDR3 sequencing of some 130 peripheral blood samples, made up of approximately 40 ophthalmopathy patients, approximately 73 hyperthyroidism patients and 17 progressor patients. After blood sampling, hyperthyroidism patients were treated with methimazole at a starting dose of 30 mg daily, and ophthalmopathy patients were treated with high-dose intravenous methylprednisolone. Thyroid tissue and blood T-cell repertoires from six or seven Graves' hyperthyroidism patients were also compared in the study. Whether ophthalmopathy could be predicted prospectively was tested in an independent validation cohort made up of 18 to 20 hyperthyroidism patients plus 17 patients who later progressed to ophthalmopathy. A discovery cohort of roughly 100 patients, approximately 45 with Graves' ophthalmopathy and fewer than 65 with stable Graves' hyperthyroidism, was used to find distinguishing TCR V-J signatures. For training and testing, the 100 or so patients in the discovery cohort were randomly divided in a 7:3 ratio. Results and caveats for the whole study, not just this receptor: A 13 V-J signature model separated ophthalmopathy from stable hyperthyroidism, with nearly 90% sensitivity and roughly 82% specificity in cross-validation and 80%/75% in testing. In validation, progression to ophthalmopathy was predicted by the model with around 70% sensitivity and nearly 75% specificity, a median of about 6 months before onset. Sample size was not statistically predetermined, and investigators were not blinded to group allocation. Blood samples also contained most of the expanded thyroid clonotypes (frequency above 0.001), which suggests that blood repertoires may reflect thyroid immune responses.

The TCR beta CDR3 regions were amplified from the RNA transcripts. The first round of RT-PCR for the TCR CDR3 was performed with the HTBI primer set and the Qiagen OneStep RT-PCR kit. Libraries were constructed in a second round of multiplex PCR, after which size selection and purification were performed. The libraries were sequenced on an Illumina HiSeq2000 using paired-end 100 bp reads. The authors' analysis ran thus. Raw data were processed with SOAPnuke, discarding reads with adapters, uncalled bases, mean Phred below 15, or no exact constant-primer or identifier match. High-quality paired reads were merged with COPE v1.2.5, and unique nucleotide sequences were defined as clonotypes. Clonotypes were aligned to IMGT TRBV, TRBD and TRBJ reference segments using MiTCR v1.1. Only V-J combinations with frequency above 0.0001, covering approximately 99% of repertoires, were analysed. A TCS score was defined as the ratio between F50 (clonal expansion) and ExV (chaos), using BLOSUM62-based TCRdist between CDR3 peptides within each V-J. Welch's t-statistics and random forest reduced 450 to 600 V-J features to 13, which were used in a naive Bayes classifier (R e1071). TCRdb reprocessing: public reads trimmed at Q25 with fastp, clones called with MiXCR, in-frame beta chains kept. For every CDR3 protein sequence, its rows merge into one entry that carries the most common genes and DNA. TCRdb's processing, not the study's, gives the V and J calls here. This sample holds around 600,000 distinct CDR3 sequences; approximately 15% were observed only once. Together, the top ten hold around 7.3% of the sample.

Via the germline V gene, CDR1 is SQVTM and CDR2 ANQGSEA. A distance of 18 bases separates the germline ends of V and J, which lose 5 bases and 2 bases respectively. The CDR3 has 15 amino acids, counting the end cysteine and phenylalanine. The read is trimmed to its CDR3 DNA, 45 bases read in frame from base 1. The sample holds many counts of this clonotype. Its antigen target is currently unknown. Base qualities are not at hand, and no much larger clone is one base apart. Graves' hyperthyroidism was defined as stable when no progression to ophthalmopathy occurred over 18 months of follow-up. Hyperthyroidism patients were aged 18 to 65 years and newly diagnosed, with disease duration of less than 2 months. The study excluded patients with uncontrolled infections, other autoimmune diseases, pregnancy or lactation. Clinical symptoms, serum thyroxine and TRAb, thyroid ultrasound, and orbital computed tomography formed the basis for the diagnoses. Ficoll-Paque density gradient centrifugation was used to isolate PBMCs from approximately 11 ml of fresh peripheral blood. Total RNA was extracted using Trizol reagent, and RNA quality was assessed on an Agilent 2100 Bioanalyzer.

The sequencing sample was made of blood. The source is a woman aged 30 to 39 with Graves' hyperthyroidism. Here the chain combines TRBV29-1 and TRBJ2-5; a weak D assignment points to TRBD2 (7 bases agree). This receptor carries the CDR3 CSVSEGGANQETQYF. In nucleotide form, the sequence is TGCAGCGTTTCGGAAGGGGGGGCCAATCAAGAGACCCAGTACTTC.